The T cell receptor (beta chain) under discussion was sequenced for a study of blood T cell repertoires in COVID-19. Turning to the study itself: PBMCs, B-cell-depleted T cells, or T cells provided the cDNA or gDNA that made up the material.

TCRdb keeps only in-frame clones here, not all; method: immunoSEQ multiplex PCR. The data contain about 130,000 clones, around 80% of them singletons. The ends lost 3 bases at V and 8 bases at J; junction bases unmatched: 4. The CDR3 sequence is 14 residues long. CDR1 SGHVS and CDR2 FNYEAQ come from the germline V gene. This clonotype was obtained from a woman in her 50s with acute or convalescent COVID-19. The rearrangement uses TRBV7-6 and TRBJ2-1; 10 positions agree with TRBD2. Sequenced material: peripheral blood. The CDR3 bases are TGTGCCAGCAGCTTTACTAGCGGGGAAGATGAGCAGTTCTTC. As protein: CASSFTSGEDEQFF.